Following are 18 T cell receptor beta chains from one sample sequenced in a study of T cells in Graves' hyperthyroidism and ophthalmopathy. Amplification yielded TCR beta CDR3 regions, with RNA transcripts as the source. The HTBI set primed first-round TCR CDR3 RT-PCR. Via MiXCR, TCRdb re-called the multiplex PCR reads, giving one row per CDR3 protein. The sample contains 150,000 or so distinct CDR3 sequences, approximately 20% of which appear only once. Sequences were obtained from blood. The origin of the receptors is a woman aged 50 to 60 with Graves' hyperthyroidism that later progressed to Graves' ophthalmopathy.

This clonotype was recorded many times. This rearrangement joins TRBV28 to TRBJ1-1; D perhaps matches TRBD1 (5 bases). CDR3 length equals 16 residues. The V end lost 3 bases, the J end lost 3 bases, and 17 bases lay between the germline ends. The V gene's germline CDR1 is MDHEN and CDR2 SYDVKM. CDR3 in amino acids: CASSFQGPGEDTEAFF. For the CDR3, the DNA is TGTGCCAGCAGTTTCCAGGGCCCGGGCGAAGACACTGAAGCTTTCTTT.

As DNA, the CDR3 is TGCAGTACACTAGCGGGGACCTACAATGAGCAGTTCTTC. Its protein is CSTLAGTYNEQFF. This chain connects TRBV29-1 to TRBJ2-1; 10 bases map to TRBD2. The CDR3 has 13 amino acids. The germline V gene has CDR1 SQVTM and CDR2 ANQGSEA.

This clonotype was detected many times. This sequence joins TRBV7-9 and TRBJ1-6; tentatively, D is TRBD1 (5 bases). There are 16 residues in the CDR3. V was trimmed by 3 bases and J by 10 bases, leaving 19 bases between them. The germline V gene encodes CDR1 SEHNR and CDR2 FQNEAQ (reference sequence). In nucleotides, the CDR3 is TGTGCCAGCAGCTTGGGCCAGGGTTTTTCGAACTCACCCCTCCACTTT. Its protein is CASSLGQGFSNSPLHF.

This chain connects TRBV20-1 to TRBJ1-1; 7 bases align to TRBD1. The germline gives CDR1 DFQATT, CDR2 SNEGSKA (reference sequence). There are 17 residues in the CDR3. V trimming: 0 bases; J trimming: 1 base; junction bases outside the gene matches: 11. The CDR3 spells CSARDVRRGPGNTEAFF. DNA of the CDR3: TGCAGTGCTAGAGATGTGCGGAGGGGGCCGGGGAACACTGAAGCTTTCTTT.

This clonotype came up many times. The V gene is TRBV12-3 or TRBV12-4, the J gene TRBJ1-5; the match to TRBD1 covers 9 bases. This CDR3 has 15 residues. V shed 6 bases and J 6 bases; nucleotides not matched to a gene: 9. CDR3 DNA: TGTGCCAGCAGGCCACAGGGGGCGCTTGGTCAGCCCCAGCATTTT. Translation gives CASRPQGALGQPQHF.

At least ten counts were recorded for this clonotype. V gene TRBV3-1 combines with J gene TRBJ2-7; D gene uncertain. Germline V gives CDR1 LGHDT, CDR2 YNNKEL (reference sequence). Trimming took off 3 bases at V and 5 bases at J, with 14 bases between the two ends. This CDR3 comprises 14 residues. The CDR3 bases are TGTGCCAGCAGCCACCGACGAGATCATGACGAGCAGTACTTC. Encoded protein: CASSHRRDHDEQYF.

This chain joins TRBV2 and TRBJ2-2; a weak D match, TRBD1 (6 bases). This CDR3 has 15 amino acids. Per germline, CDR1 SNHLY and CDR2 FYNNEI. Trimming removed 4 bases from V and 0 bases from J, with 9 bases in between. The DNA of the CDR3 is TGTGCCAGCAGTGCGACAGGTGCGAACACCGGGGAGCTGTTTTTT. Residues: CASSATGANTGELFF.

The chain combines TRBV7-9 with TRBJ2-7; D is possibly TRBD1 or TRBD2 (5 bases each). With 0 bases removed from V and 3 bases from J, the gap between germline ends came to 9 bases. The CDR3 spans 14 residues. Germline CDR1 SEHNR, CDR2 FQNEAQ (reference sequence). Here the CDR3 reads CASSLAGTDYEQYF. In DNA form, the CDR3 reads TGTGCCAGCAGCTTAGCGGGGACGGACTACGAGCAGTACTTC.

This clonotype was observed at least ten times. The gene calls are TRBV7-9 and TRBJ2-7; no clear D. The V end lost 3 bases, the J end lost 5 bases, and 20 bases lay between the germline ends. Germline V CDR1 and CDR2: SEHNR, FQNEAQ (reference sequence). The CDR3 is 16 amino acids. CDR3 in DNA: TGTGCCAGCAGCTTGGTACACCGGACGGCTATGGACGAGCAGTACTTC. Protein: CASSLVHRTAMDEQYF. Supplemented by reference TRBV7-9 and TRBJ2-7, the full variable domain reads DTGVSQNPRHKITKRGQNVTFRCDPISEHNRLYWYRQTLGQGPEFLTYFQNEAQLEKSRLLSDRFSAERPKGSFSTLEIQRTEQGDSAMYLCASSLVHRTAMDEQYFGPGTRLTVT.

This clonotype was observed many times. The chain employs TRBV3-1 and TRBJ1-5; D unresolved. This CDR3 comprises 13 residues. V lost 5 bases to trimming and J lost 2 bases, with 7 bases between them. Germline CDR1 is LGHDT and CDR2 is YNNKEL (reference sequence). CDR3 residues: CASSLYRNQPQHF. Here the CDR3 DNA reads TGTGCCAGCAGCTTATATCGCAATCAGCCCCAGCATTTT.

This clonotype has only a few counts. V usage is TRBV4-2 and J usage is TRBJ2-1, with 10 bases that match TRBD2. This CDR3 region has 19 residues. The germline gives CDR1 LGHNA, CDR2 YNFKEQ. J was trimmed by 0 bases and V by 0 bases; bases with no gene match: 8. The CDR3 region has the DNA TGTGCCAGCAGCCAAGAGTTAGCGGGAGGCTCCAGCTCCTACAATGAGCAGTTCTTC. It translates to CASSQELAGGSSSYNEQFF.

At least ten counts were recorded for this clonotype. The chain joins TRBV2 to TRBJ1-5; the D is unclear. Trimming shortened V by 3 bases and J by 1 base, and 7 bases separated the two germline ends. Germline V gene sequence: CDR1 SNHLY, CDR2 FYNNEI. The CDR3 is made up of 14 amino acids. CDR3 residues: CASSDGASNQPQHF. DNA of the CDR3: TGTGCCAGCAGTGATGGAGCGAGCAATCAGCCCCAGCATTTT.

The rearrangement joins TRBV20-1 to TRBJ2-5, with 11 positions matching TRBD1. Germline values: CDR1 DFQATT, CDR2 SNEGSKA (reference sequence). J was trimmed by 4 bases and V by 0 bases; bases with no gene match: 7. The CDR3 loop spans 16 amino acids. In DNA, the CDR3 is TGCAGTGCTAGAGATCGGACAGGGGGCTGGCGAGAGACCCAGTACTTC. It codes for CSARDRTGGWRETQYF.

This clonotype was recorded a few times. This chain uses TRBV20-1 with TRBJ2-7; tentatively, D is TRBD2 (7 bases). CDR1 is DFQATT and CDR2 is SNEGSKA in the germline V gene (reference sequence). V lost 3 bases and J 2 bases, leaving 11 bases between the germline ends. The CDR3 length is 13 residues. The CDR3 nucleotides read TGCAGTGCTAGCGAGGGGGGGACCTACGAGCAGTACTTC. Amino acid sequence: CSASEGGTYEQYF.

The CDR3 protein is CASRLLDGNQPQHF. Here the CDR3 DNA reads TGTGCCAGCAGACTTCTCGACGGCAATCAGCCCCAGCATTTT. This chain links TRBV28 with TRBJ1-5; D gene unclear. V shed 6 bases and J shed 2 bases, with 11 bases lying between them. The CDR3 is 14 amino acids. From germline, CDR1 is MDHEN and CDR2 SYDVKM. The full variable domain, its missing parts supplied by reference TRBV28 and TRBJ1-5, is DVKVTQSSRYLVKRTGEKVFLECVQDMDHENMFWYRQDPGLGLRLIYFSYDVKMKEKGDIPEGYSVSREKKERFSLILESASTNQTSMYLCASRLLDGNQPQHFGDGTRLSIL.

This clonotype was detected a few times. The chain joins TRBV15 to TRBJ1-1; unclear D gene. This CDR3 has 16 residues. Germline loops: CDR1 LNHNV, CDR2 YYDKDF (reference sequence). V shed 0 bases and J shed 6 bases, with 17 bases lying between them. This CDR3 is CATSRDLLGKSAEAFF. CDR3 bases: TGTGCCACCAGCAGAGATCTGCTGGGAAAATCCGCTGAAGCTTTCTTT.

This clonotype was seen many times. The chain employs TRBV7-8 and TRBJ2-7, with D possibly being TRBD1 (6 bases). The germline CDR1 and CDR2 sequences are SGHVS and FQNEAQ. The CDR3 loop spans 14 amino acids. Trimming removed 2 bases from V and 3 bases from J, with 11 bases in between. The CDR3 nucleotides read TGTGCCAGCAGCTTATACAGGGCCAACTACGAGCAGTACTTC. This encodes CASSLYRANYEQYF.

This clonotype was observed many times. The chain combines TRBV5-8 with TRBJ2-1, with 7 bases lining up with TRBD2. The CDR3 is made up of 14 amino acids. V shed 5 bases, J shed 6 bases, and the junction held 8 bases outside the gene matches. Germline V lookup: CDR1 SGHTS, CDR2 YDEGEE. CDR3 coding DNA: TGTGCCAGCAGTCTCGGCGGGAGCCTCAATGAGCAGTTCTTC. Translation: CASSLGGSLNEQFF.